These 24 T cell receptor beta chains came from one sample sequenced in a study of blood T cells in healthy people across ages. Together with a sample-barcoded 5' primer, a J-beta primer mix was included in a second PCR lasting about 7 to 11 cycles. TCRdb reanalysed the 5' RACE reads using MiXCR and keeps one entry per CDR3 protein. The sample consists of 1.5 million to 2 million distinct CDR3 sequences, about 50% of them appearing once. The sequencing sample was made of blood. The receptors were gathered from a woman aged 40 to 50 in good health.

CDR3 coding DNA: TGCAGTGCTCCTCCAAGGCGCGGGGCAGGGCGTACGCAGTATTTT. Protein: CSAPPRRGAGRTQYF. The chain couples TRBV20-1 to TRBJ2-3; tentative D call: TRBD2 (6 bases). Per germline, CDR1 DFQATT and CDR2 SNEGSKA (reference sequence). Trimming stripped 5 bases from V and 8 bases from J, with 23 bases between. The CDR3 has 15 residues.

The rearrangement uses TRBV28 and TRBJ2-3, with a possible D match to TRBD2 (7 bases). V was shortened by 5 bases and J by 4 bases, with 19 bases between the two germline ends. This CDR3 spans 16 amino acids. The germline CDR1 and CDR2 sequences are MDHEN and SYDVKM. The CDR3: CASSPWVGGPADTQYF. CDR3 bases: TGTGCCAGCAGTCCATGGGTGGGGGGGCCGGCAGATACGCAGTATTTT.

The genes are TRBV15 and TRBJ1-5; D gene uncertain. The CDR3 is made up of 15 amino acids. Per germline, CDR1 LNHNV and CDR2 YYDKDF (reference sequence). The ends were cut back, 0 bases at V and 0 bases at J, with 6 bases in the middle. The CDR3, as DNA: TGTGCCACCAGCAGAGACAGCTATAGCAATCAGCCCCAGCATTTT. Encoded protein: CATSRDSYSNQPQHF.

This clonotype was counted only a few times. V is TRBV6-1 and J is TRBJ2-3, with D unclear. The CDR3 runs to 17 residues. Germline loops: CDR1 MNHNS, CDR2 SASEGT. Trimming cost V 0 bases and J 0 bases, with 13 bases left between them. In DNA, the CDR3 is TGTGCCAGCAGTGAAGCGGTAAAAAGTTGGAGCACAGATACGCAGTATTTT. It is translated as CASSEAVKSWSTDTQYF.

The chain joins TRBV7-9 to TRBJ2-5; 11 bases line up with TRBD2. Germline CDR1 is SEHNR and CDR2 is FQNEAQ (reference sequence). The CDR3 covers 16 residues. Trimming removed 5 bases from V and 1 base from J; junction bases left unmatched: 6. The CDR3 protein is CASSTGTSGAQETQYF. The CDR3 bases are TGTGCCAGCAGCACCGGGACTAGCGGCGCCCAAGAGACCCAGTACTTC.

The V and J genes are TRBV7-2 and TRBJ1-2; tentatively, D is TRBD1 (5 bases). The length of the CDR3 is 13 residues. Between the trimmed V and J ends, which lost 5 bases and 3 bases, there was a span of 10 bases. Per germline, CDR1 SGHTA and CDR2 FQGNSA. CDR3 DNA sequence: TGTGCCAGCAGCCCTGTGACAGACTATGGCTACACCTTC. Translated, it gives CASSPVTDYGYTF.

V usage is TRBV5-1 and J usage is TRBJ2-3; perhaps TRBD1 as D (6 bases). The CDR3 consists of 16 residues. The V end was cut by 4 bases, the J end by 6 bases, with 21 bases between. Germline V gene data show CDR1 as SGHRS and CDR2 as YFSETQ. CDR3 loop: CASSPVGQSVRDTQYF. DNA of the CDR3: TGCGCCAGCAGCCCCGTCGGACAGTCGGTACGGGATACGCAGTATTTT.

This chain links TRBV3-1 with TRBJ2-5; 14 bases are a match to TRBD2. The J call may be in error: the DNA end matches TRBJ2-7 better. Per the germline V gene, CDR1 is LGHDT and CDR2 is YNNKEL (reference sequence). This CDR3 has 16 amino acids. The DNA for the CDR3 is TGTGCCAGCAGCCTCCAGCCCGGACTAGCGGGAGGCGAGCAGTACTTC. Translated, it gives CASSLQPGLAGGEQYF.

The chain uses TRBV12-5 and TRBJ2-1; D unclear. Trimming removed 7 bases from V and 2 bases from J, with 3 bases in between. The CDR3 extends over 11 amino acids. Germline CDR1 reads LGHNT; CDR2 reads FRNRAP. The DNA of the CDR3 is TGTGCTAGTGCAACCTACAATGAGCAGTTCTTC. This translates into CASATYNEQFF.

The chain couples TRBV7-8 to TRBJ1-2; 9 bases are a match to TRBD1. The junction had 12 bases not matched to a gene; V was cut back by 3 bases and J by 7 bases. The CDR3 has 16 residues. CDR1 and CDR2 (germline): SGHVS, FQNEAQ. The chain's CDR3 is CASSLGLGTGTGGYTF. CDR3 bases: TGTGCCAGCAGCTTGGGTTTGGGGACAGGGACAGGTGGCTACACCTTC.

This clonotype was found many times. The rearrangement links TRBV29-1 to TRBJ1-1; 12 bases fit TRBD1. Germline V lookup: CDR1 SQVTM, CDR2 ANQGSEA. This CDR3 region has 14 residues. Trimming cost V 4 bases and J 11 bases; bases outside gene matches: 11. The CDR3 sequence: CSVGGSGTGGMAFF. CDR3 DNA sequence: TGCAGCGTTGGTGGCTCCGGGACAGGGGGCATGGCTTTCTTT.

The CDR3 sequence: CASSAYRIHEQYF. The CDR3, as DNA: TGTGCCAGCAGCGCCTACAGGATCCACGAGCAGTACTTC. V is TRBV7-2 and J is TRBJ2-5; tentative D call: TRBD1 (5 bases). The J call is uncertain, as TRBJ2-7 better fits the DNA end. The CDR3 is made up of 13 amino acids. Germline V gene lookup returns CDR1 SGHTA and CDR2 FQGNSA.

A word on this clonotype: A junction boundary mismatches the germline segment, possibly from a read error. V and J are TRBV7-9 and TRBJ1-2; the D is unclear. Looked up from germline, CDR1 is SEHNR and CDR2 is FQNEAQ (reference sequence). The CDR3 sequence is 14 residues long. CDR3 coding DNA: TGTGCCAGCTCACGTGCCGCGGCTAACTATGGCTACATCTTC. It is translated as CASSRAAANYGYIF.

CDR3 in DNA: TGCGCCAGCAGCCAAGATGCACTAGCTTCGACAGGGAGCTCCTACAATGAGCAGTACTTC. It encodes CASSQDALASTGSSYNEQYF. The chain combines TRBV4-1 with TRBJ2-1, with a possible D match to TRBD1 (7 bases). The J call could be wrong; TRBJ2-7 is a better fit for the DNA end. Germline V gene sequence: CDR1 MGHRA, CDR2 YSYEKL. The CDR3 extends over 20 amino acids.

The J gene is TRBJ2-2, the V gene TRBV11-3; 10 bases match TRBD2. The CDR3 sequence is 17 residues long. V gave up 3 bases and J gave up 2 bases; unmatched junction bases: 6. In germline, CDR1 is SGHNT, CDR2 YENEEA. CDR3 nucleotides: TGTGCCAGCAGCTTGCGATCTAGCGGGGGTAACACCGGGGAGCTGTTTTTT. Amino acids: CASSLRSSGGNTGELFF.

This clonotype has just a few counts. CDR3 sequence reads: CATSRDLSRWGESYEQYF. The DNA for the CDR3 is TGTGCCACCAGCAGAGATCTCTCTCGTTGGGGGGAATCCTACGAGCAGTACTTC. The gene calls are TRBV15 and TRBJ2-7; TRBD2 might be the D (6 bases). V shed 0 bases and J shed 1 base, with 19 bases lying between them. Germline assignment: CDR1 LNHNV and CDR2 YYDKDF (reference sequence). The CDR3 length is 18 residues. Combining the CDR3 with reference TRBV15 and TRBJ2-7 gives the whole variable domain DAMVIQNPRYQVTQFGKPVTLSCSQTLNHNVMYWYQQKSSQAPKLLFHYYDKDFNNEADTPDNFQSRRPNTSFCFLDIRSPGLGDTAMYLCATSRDLSRWGESYEQYFGPGTRLTVT.

The rearrangement uses TRBV27 and TRBJ1-5; D gene ambiguous. With 2 bases removed from V and 1 base from J, the gap between germline ends came to 12 bases. The germline CDR1 and CDR2 sequences are MNHEY and SMNVEV (reference sequence). The CDR3 has 16 residues. CDR3 residues: CASSLIGSGSNQPQHF. In nucleotides, the CDR3 is TGTGCCAGCAGTTTAATCGGGTCCGGGAGCAATCAGCCCCAGCATTTT.

The chain uses TRBV29-1 and TRBJ2-5, with 8 bases lining up with TRBD2. The CDR3 extends over 14 amino acids. V lost 6 bases and J lost 5; bases outside the gene matches: 11. Germline V lookup: CDR1 SQVTM, CDR2 ANQGSEA. CDR3 loop: CSVLGASGGETQYF. The CDR3 DNA reads TGCAGCGTACTTGGGGCGTCGGGGGGGGAGACCCAGTACTTC.

The V gene is TRBV28, the J gene TRBJ2-1; the D gene could be TRBD1 or TRBD2 (5 bases each). Trimming removed 6 bases from V and 9 bases from J, with 24 bases in between. CDR3 length equals 16 residues. CDR1 is MDHEN, CDR2 SYDVKM, per germline. The DNA for the CDR3 is TGTGCCAGCAGAACCGGGACGACCTCTCGCCGGGGTGAGCAGTTCTTC. It specifies CASRTGTTSRRGEQFF.

The rearrangement uses TRBV29-1 and TRBJ2-2; possible D gene TRBD2, 6 bases. The CDR3 runs 13 residues. V lost 4 bases, J lost 5 bases, and 11 bases lay in between. Germline V gene data show CDR1 as SQVTM and CDR2 as ANQGSEA. This CDR3 reads CSVGRGGTGELFF. The CDR3 DNA reads as TGCAGCGTTGGAAGGGGAGGAACCGGGGAGCTGTTTTTT.

The chain employs TRBV7-9 and TRBJ1-2; D remains ambiguous. The germline V gene has CDR1 SEHNR and CDR2 FQNEAQ (reference sequence). The CDR3 runs 14 residues. V was shortened by 6 bases and J by 7 bases, with 18 bases between the two germline ends. CDR3 DNA: TGTGCCAGCAGTCCTCCTCGGGCGGGAGCTGGCTACACCTTC. Translated, it gives CASSPPRAGAGYTF. Drawing the rest from reference TRBV7-9 and TRBJ1-2, the complete variable domain is DTGVSQNPRHKITKRGQNVTFRCDPISEHNRLYWYRQTLGQGPEFLTYFQNEAQLEKSRLLSDRFSAERPKGSFSTLEIQRTEQGDSAMYLCASSPPRAGAGYTFGSGTRLTVV.

J is TRBJ2-1 and V is TRBV6-1; 9 bases are shared with TRBD1. This CDR3 spans 15 amino acids. Losses at the gene ends were 4 bases for V and 9 bases for J; bases not matched to a gene: 10. Germline-derived CDR1 and CDR2 are MNHNS and SASEGT. CDR3 sequence reads: CASSVNGQGSGEQFF. The CDR3, as DNA: TGTGCCAGCAGTGTGAATGGACAGGGGAGCGGTGAGCAGTTCTTC.

Comment on this clonotype: A single base separates this from a much larger clone, so it may be a read error. CDR3 sequence reads: CASSQAPQGARGTQYF. The CDR3 DNA reads TGTGCCAGCAGCCAAGCTCCCCAGGGGGCGCGGGGGACCCAGTACTTC. J is TRBJ2-7 and V is TRBV14; 8 nucleotides agree with TRBD1. The last part of the DNA fits TRBJ2-5 better; the J call may be wrong. CDR1 SGHDN and CDR2 FVKESK come from the germline V gene. CDR3 length equals 16 residues.

The CDR3 spells CASSLVSGGQYF. The CDR3, as DNA: TGCGCCAGCAGCTTGGTCTCTGGAGGGCAGTACTTC. The gene calls are TRBV5-1 and TRBJ2-7; tentatively, D is TRBD2 (5 bases). V gave up 0 bases and J gave up 9 bases, with 10 bases separating them. The length of the CDR3 is 12 residues. CDR1 and CDR2 from the germline V gene are SGHRS and YFSETQ.